One and the same sample provided the 26 T cell receptor beta chains below, sequenced in a study of cytomegalovirus exposure and HLA in healthy donors. Profiling relied on immunoSEQ multiplex PCR, and the TCRdb table lists in-frame clones only, not all of them. Here the sample spans roughly 150,000 clones, approximately 87% being singletons. Sequencing input: PBMCs. The receptors shown here come from a woman in her 30s in good health and CMV-seronegative.

J is TRBJ2-3 and V is TRBV29-1, with 13 bases aligning to TRBD2. CDR1 and CDR2 (germline): SQVTM, ANQGSEA. J gave up 1 base and V 4 bases, and 2 bases lay outside the gene matches. The CDR3 contains 15 residues. CDR3 protein: CSVVTSGGRTDTQYF. CDR3 DNA sequence: TGCAGCGTTGTGACTAGCGGGGGGCGCACAGATACGCAGTATTTT.

J is TRBJ1-1 and V is TRBV27; no definite D call. V dropped 8 bases and J dropped 1 base, with 14 bases sitting between them. The CDR3 covers 14 residues. CDR1 MNHEY and CDR2 SMNVEV come from the germline V gene (reference sequence). CDR3 loop: CASGPTLGNTEAFF. CDR3 DNA sequence: TGTGCCAGCGGGCCCACCCTGGGGAACACTGAAGCTTTCTTT.

The rearrangement joins TRBV19 to TRBJ1-2; possible D gene TRBD1, 6 bases. The CDR3 covers 12 residues. Per germline, CDR1 LNHDA and CDR2 SQIVND (reference sequence). The V end was cut by 5 bases, the J end by 4 bases, with 8 bases between. The CDR3 DNA follows: TGTGCCAGTAGTCAGACAGGCTATGGCTACACCTTC. Translated, it gives CASSQTGYGYTF.

The J gene is TRBJ2-2, the V gene TRBV6-5; 11 nucleotides agree with TRBD1. Per germline, CDR1 MNHEY and CDR2 SVGAGI. There are 15 residues in the CDR3. The V and J ends lost 7 bases and 4 bases, in that order; junction bases with no gene match: 5. The CDR3 reads CASTIGQGATGELFF. In DNA form, the CDR3 reads TGTGCCAGCACCATCGGACAGGGGGCCACCGGGGAGCTGTTTTTT.

The V and J genes are TRBV15 and TRBJ2-7, with 13 bases identical to TRBD2. Germline loops: CDR1 LNHNV, CDR2 YYDKDF (reference sequence). J gave up 7 bases and V 4 bases, and 7 bases lay outside the gene matches. The CDR3 consists of 15 residues. The CDR3 loop is CATSTGTSGAWEQYF. The CDR3 nucleotides are TGTGCCACCAGCACAGGGACTAGCGGGGCCTGGGAGCAGTACTTC.

The chain has TRBV7-9 and TRBJ2-7, with 7 positions matching TRBD2. The V and J ends lost 5 bases and 4 bases, in that order; junction bases with no gene match: 11. CDR1 is SEHNR, CDR2 FQNEAQ, per germline (reference sequence). The CDR3 runs to 15 residues. CDR3 in DNA: TGTGCCAGCAGCCCCGATGGGCGGGAGTTTTACGAGCAGTACTTC. As protein: CASSPDGREFYEQYF.

The rearrangement joins TRBV27 to TRBJ2-7; 7 bases line up with TRBD1. Looked up from germline, CDR1 is MNHEY and CDR2 is SMNVEV (reference sequence). The CDR3 extends over 13 amino acids. The J segment lost 3 bases and the V segment lost 1 base, leaving 0 bases of the junction unmatched. Written as DNA, the CDR3 is TGTGCCAGCAGTTTATACAGGGGCTACGAGCAGTACTTC. It specifies CASSLYRGYEQYF.

The V call is TRBV27, the J call TRBJ2-1; D uncertain. Germline CDR1 MNHEY, CDR2 SMNVEV (reference sequence). This CDR3 spans 11 amino acids. Trimming cost V 3 bases and J 11 bases, with 8 bases left between them. CDR3 nucleotides: TGTGCCAGCAGTTTTAAGGAAAAGCAGTTCTTC. Its translation is CASSFKEKQFF.

This chain connects TRBV7-2 to TRBJ1-4; no reliable D call. The germline V gene encodes CDR1 SGHTA and CDR2 FQGNSA. Trimming took off 4 bases at V and 1 base at J, with 10 bases between the two ends. The CDR3 sequence is 15 residues long. CDR3: CASSSPGGTNEKLFF. The DNA for the CDR3 is TGTGCCAGCAGCTCCCCCGGTGGAACTAATGAAAAACTGTTTTTT.

This chain joins TRBV7-8 and TRBJ2-2; tentative D call: TRBD2 (6 bases). V gave up 1 base and J gave up 5 bases, with 14 bases separating them. CDR3 size: 16 residues. Germline assignment: CDR1 SGHVS and CDR2 FQNEAQ. CDR3 region: CASSLDGSRETGELFF. The CDR3 bases are TGTGCCAGCAGCTTAGACGGGAGCAGAGAGACCGGGGAGCTGTTTTTT.

The V gene is TRBV5-5, the J gene TRBJ2-7, with 10 bases that match TRBD2. Germline-derived CDR1 and CDR2 are SGHKS and YYEKEE (reference sequence). V was pared by 0 bases and J by 6 bases, with 15 bases of the junction left unmatched. This CDR3 has 18 amino acids. The CDR3 region is CASSLALPSGSRILEQYF. The CDR3 DNA is TGTGCCAGCAGCTTGGCTCTCCCTAGCGGGAGCCGTATCCTCGAGCAGTACTTC.

The J gene is TRBJ2-1, the V gene TRBV29-1; 9 bases fit TRBD2. Germline loops: CDR1 SQVTM, CDR2 ANQGSEA. V dropped 3 bases and J dropped 3; count of bases not matched to a gene: 3. This CDR3 has 14 residues. The DNA of the CDR3 is TGCAGCGTTGATTCTAGCGGGATCTACAATGAGCAGTTCTTC. Protein sequence: CSVDSSGIYNEQFF.

This clone has a handful of counts. The CDR3 bases are TGTGCCAGCGGAAGGGACAGGGTTGGCAATCAGCCCCAGCATTTT. This codes for CASGRDRVGNQPQHF. V is TRBV2 and J is TRBJ1-5, with TRBD1 identical over 9 bases. Trimming removed 8 bases from V and 2 bases from J; junction bases left unmatched: 7. CDR3 length: 15 residues. The germline gives CDR1 SNHLY, CDR2 FYNNEI.

The rearrangement joins TRBV14 to TRBJ2-1; no firm D call. V shed 1 base and J shed 12 bases, with 16 bases lying between them. Germline assignment: CDR1 SGHDN and CDR2 FVKESK. This CDR3 is built from 14 residues. The CDR3, as DNA: TGTGCCAGCAGCCAAGGGGTAAGGGCTCACGGGCAGTTCTTC. Its translation: CASSQGVRAHGQFF.

As DNA, the CDR3 is TGTGCCAGCTCACAGGGATTCACAGATACGCAGTATTTT. Translated: CASSQGFTDTQYF. The chain carries TRBV18 and TRBJ2-3; D uncertain. CDR1 and CDR2 from the germline V gene are KGHSH and LQKENI. The CDR3 extends over 13 amino acids. With 4 bases removed from V and 2 bases from J, the gap between germline ends came to 7 bases.

The chain joins TRBV6-5 to TRBJ2-3, with TRBD1 matching over 8 bases. V was clipped by 2 bases and J by 5 bases; unmatched bases: 6. The CDR3 contains 15 residues. Germline CDR1 is MNHEY and CDR2 is SVGAGI. The CDR3 region has the DNA TGTGCCAGCAGTTACGGACAGGGAGGAATAGATACGCAGTATTTT. Amino acid sequence: CASSYGQGGIDTQYF.

The genes are TRBV5-1 and TRBJ2-1, with 9 bases that match TRBD1. Per the germline V gene, CDR1 is SGHRS and CDR2 is YFSETQ. The junction had 10 bases not matched to a gene; V was cut back by 0 bases and J by 9 bases. The CDR3 spans 16 residues. CDR3 loop: CASSLAQGTGKGEQFF. CDR3 coding DNA: TGCGCCAGCAGCTTGGCCCAGGGGACAGGGAAGGGTGAGCAGTTCTTC.

The chain uses TRBV5-6 and TRBJ1-5; a possible D gene is TRBD1 (5 bases). The V end was cut by 0 bases, the J end by 7 bases, with 11 bases between. The CDR3 consists of 14 residues. Per the germline V gene, CDR1 is SGHDT and CDR2 is YYEEEE. CDR3 sequence (DNA): TGTGCCAGCAGCTTGGGTGCAGGGAAACAGCCCCAGCATTTT. Translation gives CASSLGAGKQPQHF.

The V call is TRBV2, the J call TRBJ1-2; the D is unclear. Trimming took off 5 bases at V and 1 base at J, with 8 bases between the two ends. Germline loops: CDR1 SNHLY, CDR2 FYNNEI. The CDR3 runs 13 residues. The CDR3 reads CASSIQLNYGYTF. CDR3 in DNA: TGTGCCAGCAGTATACAGCTTAACTATGGCTACACCTTC.

The chain recombines TRBV21-1 with TRBJ2-5; the table's D call, TRBD2, was not checked against the DNA. TRBV21-1 is described as a pseudogene. The CDR3 spans 18 residues. The CDR3 DNA follows: TGTGCCAGCAGCAAAGGGGAGGAGGGTCTCGTATTTTCGAAGACCCAGTACTTC. The encoded protein is CASSKGEEGLVFSKTQYF.

The chain carries TRBV4-1 and TRBJ2-2; no clear D. The CDR3 is made up of 15 amino acids. CDR1 and CDR2 (germline): MGHRA, YSYEKL. V was shortened by 5 bases and J by 0 bases, with 10 bases between the two germline ends. The CDR3 DNA is TGCGCCAGCAGCTCCCCGGCTACGAACACCGGGGAGCTGTTTTTT. It is translated as CASSSPATNTGELFF.

V and J are TRBV30 and TRBJ1-2, with unresolved D. Germline V gene lookup returns CDR1 GTSNPN and CDR2 SVGIG (reference sequence). The V end lost 2 bases, the J end lost 4 bases, and 14 bases lay between the germline ends. CDR3 size: 14 residues. CDR3: CAWSRPPGSYGYTF. The CDR3 DNA is TGTGCCTGGAGTAGGCCCCCGGGTTCCTATGGCTACACCTTC.

The rearrangement links TRBV28 to TRBJ1-1; 7 nucleotides agree with TRBD1. Germline V CDR1 and CDR2: MDHEN, SYDVKM. The ends lost 8 bases at V and 7 bases at J; junction bases unmatched: 7. This CDR3 has 12 amino acids. The CDR3 protein is CASGRDSSEAFF. CDR3 nucleotides: TGTGCCAGCGGGCGGGACAGCAGTGAAGCTTTCTTT. The full variable domain, in which reference TRBV28 and TRBJ1-1 provide the parts outside the CDR3, is DVKVTQSSRYLVKRTGEKVFLECVQDMDHENMFWYRQDPGLGLRLIYFSYDVKMKEKGDIPEGYSVSREKKERFSLILESASTNQTSMYLCASGRDSSEAFFGQGTRLTVV.

The rearrangement joins TRBV27 to TRBJ2-3, with no clear D. This CDR3 comprises 15 residues. Germline V gene data show CDR1 as MNHEY and CDR2 as SMNVEV (reference sequence). The ends were cut back, 0 bases at V and 3 bases at J, with 10 bases in the middle. CDR3 region: CASSLSRSKTDTQYF. The CDR3 DNA sequence: TGTGCCAGCAGTTTATCGAGGAGTAAGACAGATACGCAGTATTTT.

This clone was seen only once. The rearrangement joins TRBV5-1 to TRBJ1-1; 9 bases fit TRBD1. This CDR3 has 15 residues. V shed 3 bases, J shed 4 bases, and the junction held 7 bases outside the gene matches. The germline V gene has CDR1 SGHRS and CDR2 YFSETQ. The CDR3, as DNA: TGCGCCAGCAGCTGGGGACAGGGTGGTCGCACTGAAGCTTTCTTT. It codes for CASSWGQGGRTEAFF.

The chain employs TRBV5-1 and TRBJ1-5; 10 bases agree with TRBD1. Per germline, CDR1 SGHRS and CDR2 YFSETQ. The ends lost 4 bases at V and 3 bases at J; junction bases unmatched: 13. The CDR3 sequence is 18 residues long. CDR3 amino acids: CASSNAPTGTGANQPQHF. In DNA form, the CDR3 reads TGCGCCAGCAGCAACGCCCCAACCGGGACAGGGGCCAATCAGCCCCAGCATTTT. Full variable domain (outside the CDR3, taken from reference TRBV5-1 and TRBJ1-5): KAGVTQTPRYLIKTRGQQVTLSCSPISGHRSVSWYQQTPGQGLQFLFEYFSETQRNKGNFPGRFSGRQFSNSRSEMNVSTLELGDSALYLCASSNAPTGTGANQPQHFGDGTRLSIL.